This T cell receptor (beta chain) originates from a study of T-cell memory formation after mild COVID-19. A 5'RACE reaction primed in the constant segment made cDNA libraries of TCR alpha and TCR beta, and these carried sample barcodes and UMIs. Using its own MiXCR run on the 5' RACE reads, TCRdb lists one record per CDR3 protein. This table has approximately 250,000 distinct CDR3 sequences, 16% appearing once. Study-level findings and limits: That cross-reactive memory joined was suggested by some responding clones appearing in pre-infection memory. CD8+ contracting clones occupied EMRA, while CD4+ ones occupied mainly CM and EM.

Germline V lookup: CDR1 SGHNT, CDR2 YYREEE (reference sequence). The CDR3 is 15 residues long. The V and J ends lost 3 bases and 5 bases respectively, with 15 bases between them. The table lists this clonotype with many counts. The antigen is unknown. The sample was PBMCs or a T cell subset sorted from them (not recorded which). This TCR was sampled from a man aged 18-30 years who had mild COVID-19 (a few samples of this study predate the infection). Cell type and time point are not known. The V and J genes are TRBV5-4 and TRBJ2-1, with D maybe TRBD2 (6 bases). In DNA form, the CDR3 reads TGTGCCAGCAGCTCCAGCCGGAGGGGAAACAATGAGCAGTTCTTC. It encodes CASSSSRRGNNEQFF.